The source of this T cell receptor (beta chain) is a study of T cell repertoires in cytomegalovirus infection. Overall study: The study used recently identified HLA-C-restricted and well-studied HLA-B-restricted CMV epitopes.

This clonotype was seen just once. The antigen is unknown. CDR3 length: 15 residues. CDR1 and CDR2 (germline): MNHNS, SASEGT. The V end lost 6 bases, the J end lost 0 bases, and 14 bases lay between the germline ends. TCRdb reprocessed the reads with MiXCR, giving one entry per CDR3 protein. The table lists hundreds of thousands of distinct CDR3 sequences, 33% of them singletons, with over 15% in the top ten. This sequence was found in a human donor in good health (CMV status not recorded). Some clones in this sample may be carry-over from other donors' samples. This chain connects TRBV6-1 to TRBJ1-1; D not certain. The input for sequencing was cultured PBMCs, taken from culture after CMV antigen stimulation. The DNA of the CDR3 is TGTGCCAGCAGACGGAGCAGTATCATGAACACTGAAGCTTTCTTT. This encodes CASRRSSIMNTEAFF.